This T cell receptor beta chain was captured in a study of sequential checkpoint blockade in melanoma. Study summary: First-line arms were nivolumab then ipilimumab, or the reverse, randomized 1:1. DNA from 70 to 95 pretreatment tumor samples underwent TCRβ immunosequencing. Broader study findings: For nivolumab-first patients, baseline tumor clonality was associated with response.

Germline V gives CDR1 MGHRA, CDR2 YSYEKL. This CDR3 contains 17 residues. J lost 10 bases, V lost 1 base, and 18 bases had no gene match. Indicated treatment: randomized to nivolumab then ipilimumab (arm A) or the reverse (arm B). Assay used: immunoSEQ multiplex PCR; TCRdb lists only in-frame clones, some missing. The sample includes 1,500 to 2,000 clones, about 17% seen only once; the top ten take more than 7%. In its sample, this clone ranks as medium-sized. Its antigen is undetermined. This sample comprised tumor tissue (inferred from file names), obtained from a patient given nivolumab and ipilimumab in sequence. J is TRBJ1-2 and V is TRBV4-1, with 7 bases matching TRBD1. The clonotype comes from a human donor with melanoma. CDR3 bases: TGCGCCAGCAGCCAAGCGACAGGGTACACTTTACGTGGTGTCTACACCTTC. It codes for CASSQATGYTLRGVYTF.